The 4 T cell receptor beta chains below were found in one sample sequenced in a study of graft-versus-host responses after intestinal transplantation. Assay: immunoSEQ multiplex PCR; the TCRdb copy retains only in-frame clones and omits some. Among some 130,000 clones, approximately 95% were seen once, and the ten largest hold more than 0.09%. Their antigen targets remain unknown. Sample: unstimulated CD4+ T cells sorted from spleen or lymph node cells, taken before intestinal transplant. These receptors originate from a human donor who received an intestinal transplant.

This clone was detected once. The genes are TRBV27 and TRBJ1-2; 11 bases map to TRBD1. The CDR3 loop spans 15 amino acids. The V segment lost 6 bases and the J segment 2 bases; nucleotides outside the gene matches: 5. CDR1 is MNHEY, CDR2 SMNVEV, per germline (reference sequence). The CDR3 DNA follows: TGTGCCAGCAGGGACCGGACAGGGGGCAACTATGGCTACACCTTC. Protein sequence: CASRDRTGGNYGYTF.

This clone has just a few counts. The chain joins TRBV18 to TRBJ1-1; D is ambiguous. Germline assignment: CDR1 KGHSH and CDR2 LQKENI. The CDR3 is 13 residues long. Trimming took 2 bases from V and 1 from J, leaving 5 bases between them. CDR3 coding DNA: TGTGCCAGCTCACCAACCAGGAACACTGAAGCTTTCTTT. Encoded protein: CASSPTRNTEAFF.

The chain combines TRBV9 with TRBJ2-3; tentatively, D is TRBD1 (5 bases). This CDR3 region has 15 residues. The germline CDR1 and CDR2 sequences are SGDLS and YYNGEE. V lost 0 bases and J lost 0, with 8 bases in between. Here the CDR3 reads CASSVAGHSTDTQYF. The CDR3 nucleotides read TGTGCCAGCAGCGTAGCTGGACATAGCACAGATACGCAGTATTTT.

V is TRBV27 and J is TRBJ2-7; D possibly corresponds to TRBD2 (5 bases). The CDR3 sequence is 15 residues long. V shed 3 bases and J shed 0 bases, with 12 bases lying between them. CDR1 is MNHEY, CDR2 SMNVEV, per germline (reference sequence). The CDR3: CASSFRKRSSYEQYF. The CDR3 nucleotides read TGTGCCAGCAGTTTCCGCAAGCGGAGCTCCTACGAGCAGTACTTC.